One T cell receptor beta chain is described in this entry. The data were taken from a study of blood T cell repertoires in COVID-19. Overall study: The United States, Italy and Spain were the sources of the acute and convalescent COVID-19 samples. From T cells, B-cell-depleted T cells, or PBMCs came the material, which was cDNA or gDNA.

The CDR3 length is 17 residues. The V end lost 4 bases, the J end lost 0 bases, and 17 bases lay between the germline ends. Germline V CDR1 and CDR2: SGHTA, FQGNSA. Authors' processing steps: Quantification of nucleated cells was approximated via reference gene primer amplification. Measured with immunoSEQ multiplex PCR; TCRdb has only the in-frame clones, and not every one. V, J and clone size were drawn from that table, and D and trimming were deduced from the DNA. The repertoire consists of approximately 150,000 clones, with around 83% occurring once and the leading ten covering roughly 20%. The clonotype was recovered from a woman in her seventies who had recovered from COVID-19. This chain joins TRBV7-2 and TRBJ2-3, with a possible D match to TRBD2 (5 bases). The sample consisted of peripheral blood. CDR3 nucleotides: TGTGCCAGCAGCTCCCCCCCCGGGCGGGCTAGCACAGATACGCAGTATTTT. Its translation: CASSSPPGRASTDTQYF.